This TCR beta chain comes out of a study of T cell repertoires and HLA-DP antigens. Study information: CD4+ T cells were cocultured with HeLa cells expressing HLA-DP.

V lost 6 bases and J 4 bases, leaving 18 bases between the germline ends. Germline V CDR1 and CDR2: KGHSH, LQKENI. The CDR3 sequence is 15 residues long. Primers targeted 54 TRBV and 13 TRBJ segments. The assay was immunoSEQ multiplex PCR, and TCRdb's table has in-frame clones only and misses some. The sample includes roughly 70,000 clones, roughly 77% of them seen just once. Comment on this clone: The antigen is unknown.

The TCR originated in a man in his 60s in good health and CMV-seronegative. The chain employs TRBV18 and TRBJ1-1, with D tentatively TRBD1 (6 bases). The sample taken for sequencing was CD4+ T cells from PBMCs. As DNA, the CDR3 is TGTGCCAGCTCCCCTACGGACAGAGAGGGCACTGAAGCTTTCTTT. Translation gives CASSPTDREGTEAFF.